A single sample is the source of the 14 T cell receptor beta chains below, sequenced in a study of OX40 agonist ivuxolimab in advanced cancers. The protocol was immunoSEQ multiplex PCR, while the TCRdb copy is restricted to in-frame clones and leaves out a portion. The sample holds 90,000 to 100,000 clones, about 96% seen once. The sample was CD4+ or CD8+ T cells sorted from blood, taken in a trial of the OX40 agonist ivuxolimab. The receptors were sampled from an adult with an advanced solid tumor such as melanoma, head and neck, liver or kidney cancer.

The chain combines TRBV7-9 with TRBJ2-1; 8 bases map to TRBD1. The CDR3 is 15 amino acids. Germline V gene lookup returns CDR1 SEHNR and CDR2 FQNEAQ (reference sequence). V shed 6 bases, J shed 9 bases, and the junction held 13 bases outside the gene matches. The chain's CDR3 is CASSLGQGLSIEQFF. CDR3 DNA sequence: TGTGCCAGCAGTCTCGGACAGGGTCTATCCATTGAGCAGTTCTTC.

This clone came up once. The chain recombines TRBV7-6 with TRBJ1-5; 8 positions match TRBD1. This CDR3 contains 19 residues. Germline values: CDR1 SGHVS, CDR2 FNYEAQ. The V and J ends lost 5 bases and 6 bases, in that order; junction bases with no gene match: 21. The CDR3 sequence is CASSASRYSTGQVFQPQHF. CDR3 DNA: TGTGCCAGCAGCGCTTCCCGATACAGCACGGGACAGGTATTTCAGCCCCAGCATTTT.

The rearrangement links TRBV4-3 to TRBJ1-3, with unresolved D. V lost 0 bases and J lost 1, with 10 bases in between. CDR3 size: 16 residues. Looked up from germline, CDR1 is LGHNA and CDR2 is YSLEER. The CDR3, as DNA: TGCGCCAGCAGCCAAGATCCCGCGGGTTCTGGAAACACCATATATTTT. Protein product: CASSQDPAGSGNTIYF.

The chain links TRBV11-2 to TRBJ2-7; TRBD1 aligns across 7 bases. The germline CDR1 and CDR2 sequences are SGHAT and FQNNGV. V was pared by 4 bases and J by 1 base, with 4 bases of the junction left unmatched. The CDR3 loop spans 14 amino acids. CDR3 sequence reads: CASSSGQASYEQYF. As DNA, the CDR3 is TGTGCCAGCAGCTCCGGACAGGCGTCCTACGAGCAGTACTTC.

The genes are TRBV7-9 and TRBJ2-1; unclear D gene. The CDR3 has 16 amino acids. Trimming cost V 5 bases and J 5 bases, with 19 bases left between them. Germline V gene sequence: CDR1 SEHNR, CDR2 FQNEAQ (reference sequence). The CDR3 here is CASSPGPSSWDNEQFF. Here the CDR3 DNA reads TGTGCCAGCAGCCCCGGACCATCATCTTGGGACAATGAGCAGTTCTTC.

Only one count was recorded for this clone. This chain uses TRBV21-1 with TRBJ2-7. TRBV21-1 is deemed a pseudogene. The CDR3 length is 16 residues. CDR3 DNA: TGTGCCAGCAGCAAAGGCTTTAAGATTGGATCCTACGAGCAGTACTTC. Amino acids: CASSKGFKIGSYEQYF.

CDR3 residues: CASSFEAGGTDTQYF. In nucleotides, the CDR3 is TGTGCCAGCAGCTTCGAAGCGGGGGGGACAGATACGCAGTATTTT. The chain uses TRBV7-6 and TRBJ2-3; TRBD2 aligns across 10 bases. Germline trimming cut 3 bases from V and 3 bases from J; bases unmatched to any gene: 3. The CDR3 consists of 15 residues. CDR1 and CDR2 (germline): SGHVS, FNYEAQ.

J is TRBJ2-7 and V is TRBV7-2; 11 bases are a match to TRBD2. The CDR3 contains 15 residues. Germline-derived CDR1 and CDR2 are SGHTA and FQGNSA. Germline trimming cut 4 bases from V and 8 bases from J; bases unmatched to any gene: 10. CDR3 coding DNA: TGTGCCAGCAGCTCTTCCGGGACTAGCGGCCTCCAGCAGTACTTC. As protein: CASSSSGTSGLQQYF.

The chain employs TRBV4-1 and TRBJ2-7; D may match TRBD1 or TRBD2 (5 bases each). The CDR3 covers 15 residues. The germline V and J ends were trimmed by 0 bases and 4 bases, with 13 bases remaining between them. The germline V gene encodes CDR1 MGHRA and CDR2 YSYEKL. CDR3 amino acids: CASSQDRDGFYEQYF. The CDR3 DNA sequence: TGCGCCAGCAGCCAAGACCGGGACGGATTTTACGAGCAGTACTTC.

The rearrangement uses TRBV11-3 and TRBJ2-2; 9 bases are a match to TRBD2. CDR1 is SGHNT and CDR2 is YENEEA in the germline V gene. The CDR3 has 15 amino acids. V lost 5 bases, J lost 8 bases, and 9 bases stayed unmatched. In DNA form, the CDR3 reads TGTGCCAGCAGCGAGGAGGCTAGCGGGACTGGGGAGCTGTTTTTT. Translation: CASSEEASGTGELFF.

The J gene is TRBJ2-1, the V gene TRBV9; 10 nucleotides align to TRBD1. The V gene end was trimmed by 1 base and the J gene end by 2 bases; junction bases not matched to a gene: 6. Germline CDR1 and CDR2: SGDLS and YYNGEE. The length of the CDR3 is 17 residues. The CDR3 is CASSVRMDRGAYNEQFF. Here the CDR3 DNA reads TGTGCCAGCAGCGTACGGATGGACAGGGGGGCCTACAATGAGCAGTTCTTC.

The V gene is TRBV2, the J gene TRBJ1-1, with D perhaps matching TRBD1 (6 bases). Trimming shortened V by 0 bases and J by 5 bases, and 19 bases separated the two germline ends. This CDR3 spans 17 amino acids. Germline CDR1 is SNHLY and CDR2 is FYNNEI. CDR3 region: CASSEAGQFRMGTEAFF. The CDR3 bases are TGTGCCAGCAGTGAAGCTGGACAGTTTCGGATGGGGACTGAAGCTTTCTTT.

The chain joins TRBV7-9 to TRBJ2-5, with TRBD1 identical over 9 bases. Germline loops: CDR1 SEHNR, CDR2 FQNEAQ (reference sequence). The CDR3 loop spans 17 amino acids. V dropped 6 bases and J dropped 5; count of bases not matched to a gene: 16. CDR3 amino acids: CASRSGTGTPRGETQYF. Here the CDR3 DNA reads TGTGCCAGCAGGTCCGGGACAGGGACCCCGCGAGGGGAGACCCAGTACTTC.

The V gene is TRBV27, the J gene TRBJ2-1; D is undetermined. There are 13 residues in the CDR3. The V end lost 2 bases, the J end lost 6 bases, and 8 bases lay between the germline ends. Germline V CDR1 and CDR2: MNHEY, SMNVEV (reference sequence). Here the CDR3 DNA reads TGTGCCAGCAGTTTAGCTAAATCCAATGAGCAGTTCTTC. Its translation is CASSLAKSNEQFF.